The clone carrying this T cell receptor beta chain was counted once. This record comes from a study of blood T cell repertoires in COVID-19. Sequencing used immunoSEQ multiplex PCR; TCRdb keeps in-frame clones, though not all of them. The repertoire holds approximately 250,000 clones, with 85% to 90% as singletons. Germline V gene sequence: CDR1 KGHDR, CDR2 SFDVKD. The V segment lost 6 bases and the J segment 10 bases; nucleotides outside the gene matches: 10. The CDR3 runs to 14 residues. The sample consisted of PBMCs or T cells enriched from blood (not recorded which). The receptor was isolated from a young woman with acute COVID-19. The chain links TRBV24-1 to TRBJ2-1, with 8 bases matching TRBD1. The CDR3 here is CATSRSGGIREQFF. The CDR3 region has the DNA TGTGCCACCAGTCGGTCAGGGGGCATCCGAGAGCAGTTCTTC.